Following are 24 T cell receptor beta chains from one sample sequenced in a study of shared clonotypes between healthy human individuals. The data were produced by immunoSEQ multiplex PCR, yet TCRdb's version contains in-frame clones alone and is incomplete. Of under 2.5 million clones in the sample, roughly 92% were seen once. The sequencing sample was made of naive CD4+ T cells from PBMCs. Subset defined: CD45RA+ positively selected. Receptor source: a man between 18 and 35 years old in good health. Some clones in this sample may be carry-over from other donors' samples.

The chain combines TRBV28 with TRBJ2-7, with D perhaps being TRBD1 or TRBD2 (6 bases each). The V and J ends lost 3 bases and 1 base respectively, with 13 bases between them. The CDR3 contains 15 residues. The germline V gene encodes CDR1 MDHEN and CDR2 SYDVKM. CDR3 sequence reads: CASSFLGGPSYEQYF. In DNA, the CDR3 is TGTGCCAGCAGTTTTTTGGGGGGCCCTTCCTACGAGCAGTACTTC.

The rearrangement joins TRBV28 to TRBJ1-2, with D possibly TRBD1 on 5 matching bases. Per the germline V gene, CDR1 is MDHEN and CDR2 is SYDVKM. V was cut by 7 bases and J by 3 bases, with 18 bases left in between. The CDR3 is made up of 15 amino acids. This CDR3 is CASKPPGRDDYGYTF. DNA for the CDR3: TGTGCCAGCAAACCCCCGGGCAGGGACGACTATGGCTACACCTTC.

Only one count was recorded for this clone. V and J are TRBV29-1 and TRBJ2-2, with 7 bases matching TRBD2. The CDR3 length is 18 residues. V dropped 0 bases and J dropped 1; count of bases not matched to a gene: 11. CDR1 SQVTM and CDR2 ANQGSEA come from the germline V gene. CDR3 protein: CSVEERLADSLNTGELFF. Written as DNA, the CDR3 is TGCAGCGTTGAAGAGAGGCTAGCGGATTCACTGAACACCGGGGAGCTGTTTTTT.

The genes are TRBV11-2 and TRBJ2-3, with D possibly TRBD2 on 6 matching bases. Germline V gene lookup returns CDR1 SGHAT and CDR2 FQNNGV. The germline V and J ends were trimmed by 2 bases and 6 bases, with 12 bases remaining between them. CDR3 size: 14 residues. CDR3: CASSLLATRDTQYF. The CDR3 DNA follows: TGTGCCAGCAGCTTACTAGCGACTCGGGATACGCAGTATTTT.

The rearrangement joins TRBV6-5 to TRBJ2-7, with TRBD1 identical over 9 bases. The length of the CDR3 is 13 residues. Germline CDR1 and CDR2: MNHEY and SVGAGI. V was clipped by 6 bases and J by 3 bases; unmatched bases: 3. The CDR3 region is CASRGTGFYEQYF. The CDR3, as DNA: TGTGCCAGCAGGGGGACAGGGTTCTACGAGCAGTACTTC.

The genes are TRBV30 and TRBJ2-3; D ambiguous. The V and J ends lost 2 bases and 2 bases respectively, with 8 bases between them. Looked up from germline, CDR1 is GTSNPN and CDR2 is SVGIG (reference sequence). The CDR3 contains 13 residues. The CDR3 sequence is CAWSPGLTDTQYF. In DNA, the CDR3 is TGTGCCTGGAGTCCTGGCCTCACAGATACGCAGTATTTT. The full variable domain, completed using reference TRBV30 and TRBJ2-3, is SQTIHQWPATLVQPVGSPLSLECTVEGTSNPNLYWYRQAAGRGLQLLFYSVGIGQISSEVPQNLSASRPQDRQFILSSKKLLLSDSGFYLCAWSPGLTDTQYFGPGTRLTVL.

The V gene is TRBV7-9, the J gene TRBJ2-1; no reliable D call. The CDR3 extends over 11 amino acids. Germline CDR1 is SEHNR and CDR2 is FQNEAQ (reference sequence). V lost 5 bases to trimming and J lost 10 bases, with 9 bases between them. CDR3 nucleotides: TGTGCCAGCAGCCCCCTCAGGGAGCAGTTCTTC. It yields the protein CASSPLREQFF.

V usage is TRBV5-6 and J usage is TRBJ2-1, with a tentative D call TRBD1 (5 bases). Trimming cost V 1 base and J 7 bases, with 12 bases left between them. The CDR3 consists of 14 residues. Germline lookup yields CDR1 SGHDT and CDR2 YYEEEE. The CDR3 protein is CASSLIPGANEQFF. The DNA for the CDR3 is TGTGCCAGCAGCTTGATCCCTGGGGCGAATGAGCAGTTCTTC.

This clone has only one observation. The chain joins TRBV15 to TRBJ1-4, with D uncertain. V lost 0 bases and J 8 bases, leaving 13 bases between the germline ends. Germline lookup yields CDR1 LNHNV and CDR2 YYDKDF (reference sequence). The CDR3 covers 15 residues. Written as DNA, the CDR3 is TGTGCCACCAGCAGAGATTTGTCAGTATGGGAAAAACTGTTTTTT. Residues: CATSRDLSVWEKLFF.

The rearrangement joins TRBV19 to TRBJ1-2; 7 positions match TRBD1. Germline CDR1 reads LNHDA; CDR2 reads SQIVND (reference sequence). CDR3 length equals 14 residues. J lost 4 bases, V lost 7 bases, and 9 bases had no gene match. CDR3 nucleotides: TGTGCCAGTAACCGACAGGGAAGTAGCTATGGCTACACCTTC. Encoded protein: CASNRQGSSYGYTF.

CDR3 sequence reads: CASSGPAGMVAGELFF. The CDR3, as DNA: TGTGCCAGCAGCGGCCCGGCCGGGATGGTGGCCGGGGAGCTGTTTTTT. V gene TRBV9 combines with J gene TRBJ2-2; the D gene is possibly TRBD2 (5 bases). Germline V gene sequence: CDR1 SGDLS, CDR2 YYNGEE. Trimming removed 3 bases at V and 6 bases at J, with 18 bases between. The CDR3 has 16 amino acids.

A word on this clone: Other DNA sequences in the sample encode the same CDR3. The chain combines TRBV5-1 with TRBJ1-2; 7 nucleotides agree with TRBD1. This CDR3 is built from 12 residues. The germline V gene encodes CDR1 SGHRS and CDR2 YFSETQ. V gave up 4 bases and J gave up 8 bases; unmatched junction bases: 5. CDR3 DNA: TGCGCCAGCAGCCTAGGGGGCCGGGGCTACACCTTC. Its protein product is CASSLGGRGYTF.

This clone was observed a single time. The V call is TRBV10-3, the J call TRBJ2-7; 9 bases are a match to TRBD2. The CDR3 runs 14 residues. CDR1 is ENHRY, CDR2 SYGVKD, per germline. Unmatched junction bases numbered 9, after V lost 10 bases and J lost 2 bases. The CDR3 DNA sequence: TGTGCCACGTCTAGCGGGGAGAGTCCCTACGAGCAGTACTTC. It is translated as CATSSGESPYEQYF.

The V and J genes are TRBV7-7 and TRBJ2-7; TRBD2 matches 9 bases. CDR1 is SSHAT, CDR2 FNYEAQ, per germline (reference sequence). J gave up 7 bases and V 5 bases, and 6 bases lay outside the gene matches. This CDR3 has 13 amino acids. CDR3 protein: CASSPGTSPEQYF. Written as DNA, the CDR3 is TGTGCCAGCAGCCCCGGGACTAGCCCAGAGCAGTACTTC.

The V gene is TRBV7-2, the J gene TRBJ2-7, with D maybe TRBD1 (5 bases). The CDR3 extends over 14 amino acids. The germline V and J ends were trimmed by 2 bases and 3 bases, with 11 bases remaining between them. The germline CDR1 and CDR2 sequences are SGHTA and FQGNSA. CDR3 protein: CASSLFPGLYEQYF. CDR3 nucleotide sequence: TGTGCCAGCAGCTTATTCCCAGGGCTCTACGAGCAGTACTTC.

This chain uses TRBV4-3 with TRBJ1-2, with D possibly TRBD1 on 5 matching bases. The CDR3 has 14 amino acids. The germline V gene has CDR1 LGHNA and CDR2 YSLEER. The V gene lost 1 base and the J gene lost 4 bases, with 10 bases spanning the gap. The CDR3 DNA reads TGCGCCAGCAGCCAAGTACAGGAAGCCTATGGCTACACCTTC. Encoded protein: CASSQVQEAYGYTF.

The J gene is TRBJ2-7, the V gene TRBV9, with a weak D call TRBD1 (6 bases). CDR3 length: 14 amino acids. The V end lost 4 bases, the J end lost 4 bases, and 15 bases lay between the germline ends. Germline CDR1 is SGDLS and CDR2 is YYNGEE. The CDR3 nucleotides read TGTGCCAGCAGCCTAACAGGGCTAAATTACGAGCAGTACTTC. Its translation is CASSLTGLNYEQYF.

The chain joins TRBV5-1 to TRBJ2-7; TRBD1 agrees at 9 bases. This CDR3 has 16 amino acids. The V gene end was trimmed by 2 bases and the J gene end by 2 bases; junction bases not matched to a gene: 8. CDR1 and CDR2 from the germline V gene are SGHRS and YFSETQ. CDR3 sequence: CASSFGGTGITYEQYF. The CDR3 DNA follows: TGCGCCAGCAGCTTCGGAGGGACAGGGATCACCTACGAGCAGTACTTC.

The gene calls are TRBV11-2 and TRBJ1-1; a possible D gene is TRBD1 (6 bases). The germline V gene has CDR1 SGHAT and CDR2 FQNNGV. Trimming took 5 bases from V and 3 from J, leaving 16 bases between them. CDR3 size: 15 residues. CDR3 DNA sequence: TGTGCCAGCAGCCCTACAGGGTTAGGGGACACTGAAGCTTTCTTT. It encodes CASSPTGLGDTEAFF.

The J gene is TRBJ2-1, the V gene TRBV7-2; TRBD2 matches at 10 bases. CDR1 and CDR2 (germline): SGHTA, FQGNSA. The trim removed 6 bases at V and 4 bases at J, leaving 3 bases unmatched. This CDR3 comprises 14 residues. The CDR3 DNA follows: TGTGCCAGCAGACTAGCGGGACCTTACAATGAGCAGTTCTTC. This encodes CASRLAGPYNEQFF.

Here the CDR3 reads CASSERKTSYNEQFF. For the CDR3, the DNA is TGTGCCAGCAGTGAAAGGAAAACCTCCTACAATGAGCAGTTCTTC. The chain uses TRBV2 and TRBJ2-1, with D hard to call. The CDR3 is 15 amino acids. V dropped 2 bases and J dropped 0 bases, with 8 bases sitting between them. Germline V gene sequence: CDR1 SNHLY, CDR2 FYNNEI.

In nucleotides, the CDR3 is TGTGCCAGCAGCTTGGGGGGCGAAGGCTATGGCTACACCTTC. It translates to CASSLGGEGYGYTF. The chain recombines TRBV5-4 with TRBJ1-2; a weak D match, TRBD1 (5 bases). CDR1 is SGHNT and CDR2 is YYREEE in the germline V gene (reference sequence). The CDR3 has 14 amino acids. V dropped 0 bases and J dropped 4 bases, with 10 bases sitting between them.

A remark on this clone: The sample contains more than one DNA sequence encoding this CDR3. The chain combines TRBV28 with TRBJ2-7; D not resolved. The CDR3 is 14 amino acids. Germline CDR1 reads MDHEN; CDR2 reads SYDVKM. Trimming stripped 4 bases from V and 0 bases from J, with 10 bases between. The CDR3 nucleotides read TGTGCCAGCAGTTCACCCTCGGTCTCCTACGAGCAGTACTTC. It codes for CASSSPSVSYEQYF.

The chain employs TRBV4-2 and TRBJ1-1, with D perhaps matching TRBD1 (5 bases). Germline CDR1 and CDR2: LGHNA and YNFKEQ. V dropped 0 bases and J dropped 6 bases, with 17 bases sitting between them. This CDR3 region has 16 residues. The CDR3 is CASSQDGQGGFSEAFF. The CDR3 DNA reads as TGTGCCAGCAGCCAAGATGGGCAGGGTGGATTCTCTGAAGCTTTCTTT.